These T cell receptor beta chains were read from a single sample in a study of human T cells and chemical hapten exposure. A single record per CDR3 protein comes from TCRdb applying MiXCR to the RACE reads. This table has roughly 51,000 distinct CDR3 sequences, 9.5% to 10% appearing once. Sample: whole blood, taken in connection with sensitization to the hapten diphenylcyclopropenone (DPC). All receptors come from a man in his forties with alopecia areata. Some clones in this sample may be carry-over from other donors' samples. The CDR3 runs from the conserved cysteine through the conserved F or W. Size is omitted from some rows. Given values are once, few, many or a class for expanded clones.

J,V,size,CDR3
TRBJ2-1,TRBV20-1,few,CSARDGSHRFF
TRBJ2-1,TRBV7-9,many,CASSSSGIGAEQFF
TRBJ2-4,TRBV28,-,CASSPRRGLIAKNIQYF
TRBJ2-5,TRBV7-6,many,CASSARETQYF
TRBJ2-5,TRBV10-2,-,CASTPGTGETQYF
TRBJ2-2,TRBV28,-,CAATGRTGELFF
TRBJ1-5,TRBV12-3/TRBV12-4,few,CASSLSSRQPQHF
TRBJ1-5,TRBV12-3/TRBV12-4,once,CASSLGQSNQPQHF
TRBJ1-6,TRBV18,few,CASSPTGTGGAPLHF
TRBJ2-1,TRBV28,few,CASSPLSRDEQFF
TRBJ2-2,TRBV9,many,CASSVGSDISTGELFF
TRBJ2-1,TRBV5-6,-,CASSPWGRESYNEQFF
TRBJ1-2,TRBV10-2,-,CASSETGGSTYGYTF
TRBJ2-7,TRBV28,-,CASQMGGTSIVQYF
TRBJ2-7,TRBV30,-,CASRTDTYEQYF
TRBJ2-1,TRBV24-1,-,CATSDWDSPHNEQFF
TRBJ1-5,TRBV6-2/TRBV6-3,many,CASSRGQGRNQPQHF
TRBJ2-5,TRBV13,many,CASSPTGLADQETQYF
TRBJ1-1,TRBV20-1,few,CSASAGQNLGTEAFF
TRBJ1-5,TRBV20-1,many,CSASPGGQPQHF
TRBJ2-3,TRBV6-4,-,CASSEQESTDTQYF
TRBJ1-2,TRBV12-3/TRBV12-4,-,CASSSGRAGDLGGYTF
TRBJ2-3,TRBV5-1,few,CASSLVTATDTQYF
TRBJ2-1,TRBV5-1,many,CASSPGLAGDNEQFF
TRBJ1-1,TRBV7-3,-,CASSLTRGLNTEAFF
TRBJ2-5,TRBV5-1,medium-sized,CASCPYGTGQETQYF
TRBJ2-4,TRBV10-3,few,CAISDSSLAKNIQYF
TRBJ2-3,TRBV5-1,-,CASSQAGYADTQYF
TRBJ2-2,TRBV7-3,few,CASSPRPRWTSGTGELFF
TRBJ2-1,TRBV7-2,few,CASSLGPQTSGIYNEQFF
TRBJ2-5,TRBV7-2,-,CASSLGTVETQYF
TRBJ2-5,TRBV5-1,many,CASSLAEAGNTETQYF
TRBJ2-7,TRBV30,many,CAWSVQGTGGYEQYF
TRBJ2-5,TRBV11-3,many,CASSPGRLEETQYF
TRBJ2-1,TRBV14,-,CASSTNSGGVSSRYNEQFF
TRBJ2-1,TRBV6-2/TRBV6-3,many,CASSPGTSSYNEQFF
TRBJ2-2,TRBV6-6,few,CASTAAGTQNTGELFF
TRBJ2-3,TRBV20-1,few,CSARLQADTQYF
TRBJ2-1,TRBV18,-,CASAIVADNEQFF
TRBJ2-1,TRBV7-7,few,CASSLAQTDNEQFF
TRBJ2-1,TRBV29-1,few,CSVVAGASYNEQFF
TRBJ2-2,TRBV27,-,CASSLANTGELFF
TRBJ2-5,TRBV28,-,CASTTGQTQETQYF
TRBJ2-1,TRBV18,few,CASSPLDRGNEQFF
TRBJ2-1,TRBV7-3,many,CASSPLTVHNEQFF
TRBJ2-2,TRBV9,-,CASRGQGSGELFF
TRBJ1-4,TRBV7-2,many,CASSPKTGSEKLFF
TRBJ2-1,TRBV5-6,-,CASSLVPPRFENEQFF
TRBJ1-1,TRBV7-9,-,CASSLGGEDTNTEAFF
TRBJ2-7,TRBV10-3,-,CAISEPLGTTYEQYF